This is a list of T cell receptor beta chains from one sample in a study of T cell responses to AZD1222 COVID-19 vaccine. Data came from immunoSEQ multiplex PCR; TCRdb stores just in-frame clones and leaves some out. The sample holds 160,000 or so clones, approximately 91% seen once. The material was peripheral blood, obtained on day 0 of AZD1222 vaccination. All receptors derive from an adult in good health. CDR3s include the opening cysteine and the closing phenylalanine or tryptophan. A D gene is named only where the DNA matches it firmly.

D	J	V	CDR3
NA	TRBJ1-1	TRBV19	CASRSLGPEAFF
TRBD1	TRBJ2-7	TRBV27	CASSPGTGGYEQYF
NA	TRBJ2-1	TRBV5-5	CASSLGASLSYNEQFF
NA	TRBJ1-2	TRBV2	CASSPDRGYTF
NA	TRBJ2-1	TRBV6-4	CASSDGRVDEQFF
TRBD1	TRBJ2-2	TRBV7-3	CASSLTRGRNTGELFF
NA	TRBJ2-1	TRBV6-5	CASSLADLYNEQFF
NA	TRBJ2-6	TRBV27	CASTLSAGSGANVLTF
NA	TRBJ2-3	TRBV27	CASTSSRQALTDTQYF
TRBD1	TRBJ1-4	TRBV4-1	CASSQGPTGGATNEKLFF
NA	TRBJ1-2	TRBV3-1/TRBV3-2	CASSQGQSNYGYTF
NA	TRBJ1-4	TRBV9	CASSVEAGGNEKLFF
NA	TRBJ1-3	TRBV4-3	CASSQDHQGTIYF
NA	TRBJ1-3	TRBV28	CASLNPSGNTIYF
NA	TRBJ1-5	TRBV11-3	CASSLDRGQSNQPQHF
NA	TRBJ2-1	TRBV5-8	CASSLTGYNEQFF
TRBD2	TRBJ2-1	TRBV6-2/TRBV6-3	CASSSLAGGLAYNEQFF
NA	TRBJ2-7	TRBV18	CASSPQGPDYLYEQYF
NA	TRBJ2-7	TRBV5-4	CASSSRDQFYEQYF
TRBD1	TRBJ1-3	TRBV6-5	CASSPQNRGLNTIYF
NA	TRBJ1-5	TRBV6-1	CASSEARNQPQHF
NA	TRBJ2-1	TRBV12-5	CASGFVGSGTYNEQFF
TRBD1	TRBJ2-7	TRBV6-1	CASSEGATGGWYEQYF
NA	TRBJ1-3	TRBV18	CASSLSQDSTIYF
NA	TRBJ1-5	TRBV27	CASSLVPPGEGSNQPQHF
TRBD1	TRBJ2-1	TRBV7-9	CASSYPKGQGASYEQFF
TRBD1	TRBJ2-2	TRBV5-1	CASKSTGKNTGELFF
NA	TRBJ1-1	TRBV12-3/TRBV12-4	CASSFAGYTEAFF
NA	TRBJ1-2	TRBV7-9	CASSPARIYGYTF
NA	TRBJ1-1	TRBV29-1	CSGEAGTEAFF